This TCR beta chain was retrieved from a study of identical twins. This CDR3 spans 14 amino acids. Trimming pared 7 bases from V and 3 bases from J, leaving 13 bases between. Template switching added a universal primer binding site, and final cDNA carried unique molecular identifiers. TCRdb processed the 5' RACE reads anew with MiXCR; each CDR3 protein has one entry. Of some 760,000 distinct CDR3 sequences in the sample, 15% to 20% were seen once. This clonotype was recorded a few times. What it binds is unknown. Study-wide results and limits: Conclusions came from cross-sectional statistical analysis, not from following the same donors.

Another study also made use of these data, one on T cells expressing NK-cell markers. From that study: Out of eight donors sequenced, seven tested HCMV-seropositive and the remaining one seronegative. Certain NKG2C+ T cell clones were expanded, and their HCMV specificity remained unclear.

This chain joins TRBV12-3 or TRBV12-4 and TRBJ1-5; no clear D. The receptor was isolated from a woman in her late teens or twenties in good health. Material for sequencing was PBMCs. The CDR3 protein is CASTLGVHNQPQHF. In DNA form, the CDR3 reads TGTGCCAGCACCCTAGGAGTCCACAATCAGCCCCAGCATTTT.